Listed here is a single TCR beta chain. The data are from a study of blood T cell repertoires in COVID-19. TCRdb keeps only in-frame clones here, not all; method: immunoSEQ multiplex PCR. The table records 400,000 or so clones, 70% to 90% of them present only once. Germline values: CDR1 SGHVS, CDR2 FQNEAQ. V was pared by 1 base and J by 4 bases, with 7 bases between. CDR3 length: 13 amino acids. Material: peripheral blood. This TCR was sampled from a man between 18 and 29 years old with COVID-19, enrolled during active disease. This chain joins TRBV7-8 and TRBJ1-2; D is unclear. CDR3 sequence: CASSLGERYGYTF. The CDR3 nucleotides read TGTGCCAGCAGCTTAGGAGAGCGCTATGGCTACACCTTC.